These 31 T cell receptor beta chains were all obtained from the same sample, sequenced in a study of regulatory T cells in long-lasting Graves disease. Construction of TCR beta libraries relied on iRepertoire HTBI primers and on Arm-PCR targeting CDR3 regions. In TCRdb, the multiplex PCR reads were re-called with MiXCR into one record per CDR3 protein. The sample includes 390,000 or so distinct CDR3 sequences, 12% of them seen just once. Time point denoted: newly diagnosed GD, antithyroid drugs for less than 3 months. Researchers made the TCR library from RNA that was extracted from PBMCs. The same data also contributed to another study, on T cells in Graves' hyperthyroidism and ophthalmopathy.

This sample comprised peripheral blood mononuclear cells (PBMCs), obtained at new diagnosis, from a patient treated with antithyroid drugs. The receptors here all came from a woman aged 18-29 years with Graves disease.

With respect to this clonotype: It may be a read error: a sequence one base away is much more abundant. The rearrangement uses TRBV28 and TRBJ2-5; the D is unclear. V was pared by 8 bases and J by 0 bases, with 19 bases between. CDR1 MDHEN and CDR2 SYDVKM come from the germline V gene. The CDR3 totals 16 residues. The CDR3 nucleotides are TGTGCCAGCCACAATCAACCTCCTCCGTACCAAGAGACCCAGTACTTC. Translation gives CASHNQPPPYQETQYF.

V is TRBV12-3 or TRBV12-4 and J is TRBJ2-5; 7 bases agree with TRBD2. The V and J ends lost 3 bases and 3 bases, in that order; junction bases with no gene match: 10. This CDR3 region has 16 residues. The CDR3: CASSLFGGTGKETQYF. CDR3 nucleotide sequence: TGTGCCAGCAGTTTGTTCGGGGGGACGGGGAAAGAGACCCAGTACTTC.

This clonotype was found a few times. This chain links TRBV5-1 with TRBJ1-1, with D hard to call. This CDR3 is 16 amino acids long. The V and J ends lost 0 bases and 1 base respectively, with 13 bases between them. CDR1 and CDR2 from the germline V gene are SGHRS and YFSETQ. The CDR3 region is CASSLVGVGRNTEAFF. The CDR3 DNA sequence: TGCGCCAGCAGCTTGGTGGGAGTAGGCAGGAACACTGAAGCTTTCTTT.

The chain carries TRBV10-3 and TRBJ2-3, with 8 bases lining up with TRBD2. The trim removed 7 bases at V and 0 bases at J, leaving 6 bases unmatched. CDR3 length: 15 amino acids. Germline CDR1 reads ENHRY; CDR2 reads SYGVKD. The CDR3: CAIKSSGFSTDTQYF. The CDR3 region has the DNA TGTGCCATCAAATCTAGCGGGTTCAGCACAGATACGCAGTATTTT.

This clonotype was recorded many times. The genes are TRBV7-2 and TRBJ2-7; 7 bases agree with TRBD2. Unmatched junction bases numbered 3, after V lost 1 base and J lost 0 bases. Germline V gene sequence: CDR1 SGHTA, CDR2 FQGNSA. CDR3 length equals 15 residues. The CDR3 coding sequence is TGTGCCAGCAGCTTAGGCGGGGGAACCTCCTACGAGCAGTACTTC. Translating it yields CASSLGGGTSYEQYF. The variable domain in full, completed from reference TRBV7-2 and TRBJ2-7, reads GAGVSQSPSNKVTEKGKDVELRCDPISGHTALYWYRQSLGQGLEFLIYFQGNSAPDKSGLPSDRFSAERTGGSVSTLTIQRTQQEDSAVYLCASSLGGGTSYEQYFGPGTRLTVT.

The V gene is TRBV7-9, the J gene TRBJ2-1, with a weak D call TRBD2 (6 bases). This CDR3 has 14 amino acids. Trimming left V 5 bases short and J 6 bases short, with 14 bases between. Per the germline V gene, CDR1 is SEHNR and CDR2 is FQNEAQ (reference sequence). This CDR3 reads CASSGGEIVNEQFF. The CDR3 DNA sequence: TGTGCCAGCAGCGGAGGGGAGATAGTCAATGAGCAGTTCTTC.

This clonotype has just a few counts. Since a much larger clone is just one base distant, this may be a read error. The chain has TRBV12-3 or TRBV12-4 and TRBJ2-1; tentative D call: TRBD1 (6 bases). The CDR3 is made up of 13 amino acids. This chain's CDR3 is CASSRDRQNEQLF. The CDR3 DNA is TGTGCCAGCAGTCGTGACAGGCAGAATGAGCAGCTCTTC.

The chain is built from TRBV11-2 and TRBJ1-1; no clear D gene. In germline, CDR1 is SGHAT, CDR2 FQNNGV. The CDR3 contains 13 residues. Trimming left V 1 base short and J 7 bases short, with 10 bases between. The CDR3 nucleotides are TGTGCCAGCAGCTTAGTAGAACGGGGTGAAGCTTTCTTT. Protein sequence: CASSLVERGEAFF. The full variable domain, in which reference TRBV11-2 and TRBJ1-1 provide the parts outside the CDR3, is EAGVAQSPRYKIIEKRQSVAFWCNPISGHATLYWYQQILGQGPKLLIQFQNNGVVDDSQLPKDRFSAERLKGVDSTLKIQPAKLEDSAVYLCASSLVERGEAFFGQGTRLTVV.

This clonotype has at least ten counts. This chain uses TRBV6-5 with TRBJ2-1, with unresolved D. Per germline, CDR1 MNHEY and CDR2 SVGAGI. The CDR3 covers 14 residues. V gave up 0 bases and J gave up 7 bases, with 10 bases separating them. CDR3 bases: TGTGCCAGCAGTTACTCGAGGCACGCGAATGAGCAGTTCTTC. Protein sequence: CASSYSRHANEQFF.

This clonotype has a count of ten or more. The gene calls are TRBV7-2 and TRBJ1-6; D is uncertain. Germline lookup yields CDR1 SGHTA and CDR2 FQGNSA. The CDR3 runs to 14 residues. Trimming removed 2 bases at V and 0 bases at J, with 2 bases between. The CDR3 DNA is TGTGCCAGCAGCTTAACCTCCTATAATTCACCCCTCCACTTT. Amino acid sequence: CASSLTSYNSPLHF.

For this clonotype: A much larger clone lies one base from this, so it may be a read error. The CDR3: CASSEGTVKETQYF. CDR3 in DNA: TGTGCCAGCAGTGAAGGGACAGTGAAAGAGACCCAGTACTTC. The chain joins TRBV2 to TRBJ2-5, with D possibly matching TRBD1 (6 bases). The ends were cut back, 1 base at V and 3 bases at J, with 9 bases in the middle. There are 14 residues in the CDR3. Per the germline V gene, CDR1 is SNHLY and CDR2 is FYNNEI.

The rearrangement uses TRBV7-9 and TRBJ2-1; TRBD2 agrees at 7 bases. CDR1 is SEHNR and CDR2 is FQNEAQ in the germline V gene (reference sequence). J gave up 4 bases and V 5 bases, and 5 bases lay outside the gene matches. This CDR3 region has 14 residues. For the CDR3, the DNA is TGTGCCAGCAGCGAGATGGGGGGGTACAATGAGCAGTTCTTC. Translated: CASSEMGGYNEQFF.

The sample holds a few counts of this clonotype. CDR3 loop: CSVRRPGNTEAFF. CDR3 nucleotide sequence: TGCAGCGTACGCCGCCCGGGGAACACTGAAGCTTTCTTT. The chain has TRBV29-1 and TRBJ1-1; D not resolved. The CDR3 length is 13 residues. V shed 6 bases and J shed 1 base, with 12 bases lying between them. Looked up from germline, CDR1 is SQVTM and CDR2 is ANQGSEA.

On this clonotype: It may be a read error: a sequence one base away is much more abundant. Written as DNA, the CDR3 is TGTGCCAGCATCCTTCATTCAGGGCCCTCTGGGGCCGACGTCCTGACTTTC. Translation: CASILHSGPSGADVLTF. The chain joins TRBV11-2 to TRBJ2-6, with D tentatively TRBD1 (5 bases). CDR3 size: 17 residues. Germline lookup yields CDR1 SGHAT and CDR2 FQNNGV.

The V and J genes are TRBV4-1 and TRBJ1-5; 7 bases map to TRBD1. The CDR3 is 17 residues long. With 0 bases clipped from V and 0 bases from J, the junction kept 5 bases outside the gene matches. The germline CDR1 and CDR2 sequences are MGHRA and YSYEKL. The CDR3 region is CASSQDTGQFSNQPQHF. The CDR3 DNA reads as TGCGCCAGCAGCCAAGATACGGGACAGTTTAGCAATCAGCCCCAGCATTTT.

This clonotype has ten or more counts. The chain is built from TRBV12-3 or TRBV12-4 and TRBJ1-2, with 9 positions matching TRBD1. The V segment lost 6 bases and the J segment 4 bases; nucleotides outside the gene matches: 6. The CDR3 length is 14 residues. This CDR3 is CASRIRQGGYGYTF. CDR3 nucleotide sequence: TGTGCCAGCAGGATTCGACAGGGGGGCTATGGCTACACCTTC.

This clonotype showed up many times. The chain is built from TRBV28 and TRBJ1-1; no firm D call. The CDR3 has 16 amino acids. V was trimmed by 2 bases and J by 5 bases, leaving 18 bases between them. The V gene's germline CDR1 is MDHEN and CDR2 SYDVKM. The CDR3 nucleotides are TGTGCCAGCAGTTTAACTGGGTCCCCTTTTCGGACTGAAGCTTTCTTT. Amino acid sequence: CASSLTGSPFRTEAFF. The full variable domain, its missing parts supplied by reference TRBV28 and TRBJ1-1, is DVKVTQSSRYLVKRTGEKVFLECVQDMDHENMFWYRQDPGLGLRLIYFSYDVKMKEKGDIPEGYSVSREKKERFSLILESASTNQTSMYLCASSLTGSPFRTEAFFGQGTRLTVV.

This clonotype has a handful of counts. V gene TRBV18 combines with J gene TRBJ2-1, with 14 positions matching TRBD2. CDR3 length: 15 residues. CDR1 and CDR2 (germline): KGHSH, LQKENI. J gave up 8 bases and V 3 bases, and 3 bases lay outside the gene matches. The CDR3 DNA reads TGTGCCAGCTCACCGATGGGACTAGCGGGGGATGAGCAGTTCTTC. This encodes CASSPMGLAGDEQFF.

Ten or more counts support this clonotype. The genes are TRBV7-2 and TRBJ2-1, with D possibly matching TRBD2 (5 bases). Between the trimmed V and J ends, which lost 11 bases and 6 bases, there was a span of 14 bases. The CDR3 extends over 12 amino acids. Germline CDR1 is SGHTA and CDR2 is FQGNSA. CDR3 protein: CASSRGVNEQFF. CDR3 bases: TGTGCCTCCTCCCGGGGAGTCAATGAGCAGTTCTTC.

This chain uses TRBV6-1 with TRBJ2-7; D gene uncertain. V shed 4 bases and J shed 0 bases, with 4 bases lying between them. The CDR3 sequence is 12 residues long. Germline assignment: CDR1 MNHNS and CDR2 SASEGT. The CDR3 is CASSGASYEQYV. The DNA for the CDR3 is TGTGCCAGCAGTGGGGCCTCCTACGAGCAGTACGTC.

This clonotype was picked up many times. The rearrangement joins TRBV6-5 to TRBJ2-1, with D unresolved. The V and J ends lost 0 bases and 12 bases respectively, with 12 bases between them. The CDR3 contains 13 residues. Per the germline V gene, CDR1 is MNHEY and CDR2 is SVGAGI. CDR3 bases: TGTGCCAGCAGTTACTCGGACGGACGTGGGCAGTTCTTC. It is translated as CASSYSDGRGQFF.

V usage is TRBV3-1 and J usage is TRBJ1-3; no clear D. Trimming left V 3 bases short and J 0 bases short, with 6 bases between. CDR1 and CDR2 from the germline V gene are LGHDT and YNNKEL (reference sequence). The CDR3 is 14 residues long. The CDR3 is CASSQGSSGNTIYF. CDR3 sequence (DNA): TGTGCCAGCAGCCAGGGTTCCTCTGGAAACACCATATATTTT.

This clonotype has a count of ten or more. This chain joins TRBV7-2 and TRBJ1-3; 9 positions match TRBD1. Per the germline V gene, CDR1 is SGHTA and CDR2 is FQGNSA. The ends lost 6 bases at V and 4 bases at J; junction bases unmatched: 7. The CDR3 is 15 residues long. The CDR3 loop is CASSQTGTGGNTIYF. Here the CDR3 DNA reads TGTGCCAGCAGTCAAACCGGGACAGGGGGAAACACCATATATTTT. Together with reference TRBV7-2 and TRBJ1-3, the CDR3 gives the full variable domain: GAGVSQSPSNKVTEKGKDVELRCDPISGHTALYWYRQSLGQGLEFLIYFQGNSAPDKSGLPSDRFSAERTGGSVSTLTIQRTQQEDSAVYLCASSQTGTGGNTIYFGEGSWLTVV.

This clonotype was recorded at least ten times. This chain joins TRBV18 and TRBJ2-1, with D perhaps matching TRBD2 (5 bases). CDR1 and CDR2 (germline): KGHSH, LQKENI. The ends were cut back, 3 bases at V and 6 bases at J, with 21 bases in the middle. The CDR3 consists of 17 residues. In DNA form, the CDR3 reads TGTGCCAGCTCACCGATCGGTTTGCCTAGCCGGGGCAATGAGCAGTTCTTC. Translated, it gives CASSPIGLPSRGNEQFF. The variable domain in full, with the rest retrieved from reference TRBV18 and TRBJ2-1, is NAGVMQNPRHLVRRRGQEARLRCSPMKGHSHVYWYRQLPEEGLKFMVYLQKENIIDESGMPKERFSAEFPKEGPSILRIQQVVRGDSAAYFCASSPIGLPSRGNEQFFGPGTRLTVL.

This clonotype was seen at least ten times. This rearrangement joins TRBV4-1 to TRBJ1-6; no clear D gene. The germline V and J ends were trimmed by 1 base and 7 bases, with 11 bases remaining between them. The CDR3 runs 15 residues. The V gene's germline CDR1 is MGHRA and CDR2 YSYEKL. As DNA, the CDR3 is TGCGCCAGCAGCCAAGGGAGGGTGTCAAATTCACCCCTCCACTTT. Encoded protein: CASSQGRVSNSPLHF.

This clonotype was seen repeatedly, ten times or more. CDR3 amino acids: CASSRTSGGVGDTQYF. The CDR3 DNA follows: TGTGCCAGCAGCCGGACTAGCGGGGGGGTTGGAGATACGCAGTATTTT. The chain combines TRBV7-2 with TRBJ2-3; TRBD2 aligns across 15 bases. Germline trimming cut 5 bases from V and 5 bases from J; bases unmatched to any gene: 5. CDR1 and CDR2 (germline): SGHTA, FQGNSA. This CDR3 is 16 amino acids long. Supplemented by reference TRBV7-2 and TRBJ2-3, the full variable domain reads GAGVSQSPSNKVTEKGKDVELRCDPISGHTALYWYRQSLGQGLEFLIYFQGNSAPDKSGLPSDRFSAERTGGSVSTLTIQRTQQEDSAVYLCASSRTSGGVGDTQYFGPGTRLTVL.

The rearrangement links TRBV4-1 to TRBJ2-2, with D possibly being TRBD2 (5 bases). This CDR3 is built from 17 residues. The V end was cut by 0 bases, the J end by 3 bases, with 14 bases between. Germline values: CDR1 MGHRA, CDR2 YSYEKL. CDR3 amino acids: CASSQEGSSLYTGELFF. The CDR3 DNA sequence: TGCGCCAGCAGCCAAGAGGGGAGCAGCTTGTACACCGGGGAGCTGTTTTTT.

This chain connects TRBV10-3 to TRBJ2-7; D is unclear. Germline V CDR1 and CDR2: ENHRY, SYGVKD. CDR3 length equals 14 residues. The V end lost 3 bases, the J end lost 6 bases, and 15 bases lay between the germline ends. CDR3 nucleotide sequence: TGTGCCATCAGTGAAGCTATTACTATTGGCGAGCAGTACTTC. It yields the protein CAISEAITIGEQYF.

This clonotype showed up many times. This chain uses TRBV12-3 or TRBV12-4 with TRBJ1-2, with D perhaps matching TRBD1 (5 bases). The CDR3 contains 18 residues. V gave up 3 bases and J gave up 6 bases, with 26 bases separating them. DNA for the CDR3: TGTGCCAGCAGTTTTGCCCCCTTTCAGGCAGGGCCCACGGATGGCTACACCTTC. It is translated as CASSFAPFQAGPTDGYTF.

This clonotype was counted between two and nine times. The chain uses TRBV19 and TRBJ2-1, with D perhaps given as TRBD1 or TRBD2 (5 bases each). The CDR3 runs 16 residues. The germline V gene has CDR1 LNHDA and CDR2 SQIVND (reference sequence). Trimming cost V 3 bases and J 7 bases, with 19 bases left between them. Written as DNA, the CDR3 is TGTGCCAGTAGTATCCTCCGGGGCCGGCTTGTAAATGAGCAGTTCTTC. Protein sequence: CASSILRGRLVNEQFF.

This sequence joins TRBV13 and TRBJ1-3; D uncertain. Germline CDR1 PRHDT, CDR2 FYEKMQ (reference sequence). Trimming stripped 4 bases from V and 7 bases from J, with 11 bases between. The CDR3 totals 13 residues. CDR3 coding DNA: TGTGCCAGCAGCTCTAAAAACGAGAACACCATATATTTT. Translated: CASSSKNENTIYF.